Listed below are T cell receptor beta chains from one sample, sequenced in a study of cytomegalovirus exposure and HLA in healthy donors. Assay used: immunoSEQ multiplex PCR; TCRdb lists only in-frame clones, some missing. The table records about 130,000 clones, roughly 72% of them present only once. The sequenced sample consisted of PBMCs. The receptors originated from a male donor in good health and CMV-seronegative. Each CDR3 is given with its conserved first and last residue. D genes are given only for firm matches. Only part of the rows carry a size: once, few, many, or a class if the clone is expanded.

TRBJ2-2	TRBV18	.	TRBD1	CASSPDRLGTGELFF	TGTGCCAGCTCACCGGACAGGTTGGGGACCGGGGAGCTGTTTTTT
TRBJ2-5	TRBV10-2	.	.	CASSAPPGEPQETQYF	TGCGCCAGCAGTGCCCCGCCGGGGGAACCCCAAGAGACCCAGTACTTC
TRBJ2-2	TRBV5-1	.	TRBD2	CASGSGTRGTGELFF	TGCGCCAGCGGCTCCGGGACTAGGGGAACCGGGGAGCTGTTTTTT
TRBJ2-7	TRBV11-1	.	.	CASSLSTPSEQYF	TGTGCCAGCAGCTTAAGCACCCCCTCCGAGCAGTACTTC
TRBJ2-5	TRBV7-2	.	TRBD1	CASSPMWTGSRETQYF	TGTGCCAGCAGCCCGATGTGGACAGGGTCCCGAGAGACCCAGTACTTC
TRBJ2-3	TRBV4-3	.	.	CASSQSAREGTDTQYF	TGCGCCAGCAGCCAATCTGCGCGCGAGGGCACAGATACGCAGTATTTT
TRBJ2-5	TRBV18	.	.	CASSPPGGGARGGETQYF	TGTGCCAGCTCACCACCAGGTGGCGGGGCGAGGGGGGGGGAGACCCAGTACTTC
TRBJ2-5	TRBV5-6	.	TRBD2	CASRTSGQETQYF	TGTGCCAGTAGGACTAGCGGCCAAGAGACCCAGTACTTC
TRBJ1-3	TRBV9	.	.	CASSVGQGNTIYF	TGTGCCAGCAGCGTCGGACAGGGAAACACCATATATTTT
TRBJ2-7	TRBV28	.	.	CASSLSIEQYF	TGTGCCAGCAGTTTGTCCATCGAGCAGTACTTC
TRBJ1-2	TRBV4-1	few	TRBD1	CASSLGQTGVGYTF	TGCGCCAGCAGCCTCGGGCAAACAGGGGTGGGCTACACCTTC
TRBJ1-3	TRBV6-5	few	.	CASRDSSSGNTIYF	TGTGCCAGCAGAGACAGTAGCTCTGGAAACACCATATATTTT
TRBJ2-7	TRBV6-1	.	TRBD1	CASSTGTGVYEQYF	TGTGCCAGCAGTACCGGGACAGGAGTCTACGAGCAGTACTTC
TRBJ2-7	TRBV28	.	TRBD2	CATGGSYEQYF	TGTGCAACGGGAGGGTCCTACGAGCAGTACTTC
TRBJ2-6	TRBV28	once	TRBD1	CASSLLPGGAWGANVLTF	TGTGCCAGCAGTTTATTACCAGGGGGCGCATGGGGGGCCAACGTCCTGACTTTC
TRBJ2-7	TRBV28	.	.	CASSLTGPLYEQYF	TGTGCCAGCAGTTTAACAGGCCCCCTCTACGAGCAGTACTTC
TRBJ2-3	TRBV9	.	TRBD2	CASSASGRTGNTQYF	TGTGCCAGCAGCGCTAGCGGGAGAACTGGAAATACGCAGTATTTT
TRBJ2-2	TRBV5-6	few	TRBD1	CASSLMGQGRYTGELFF	TGTGCCAGCAGCTTGATGGGACAGGGGAGATACACCGGGGAGCTGTTTTTT
TRBJ1-1	TRBV7-3	.	.	CASRLQAENTEAFF	TGTGCCAGCAGATTACAGGCCGAGAACACTGAAGCTTTCTTT
TRBJ2-7	TRBV7-6	.	.	CASSPRGALSYEQYF	TGTGCCAGCAGCCCCCGTGGAGCCCTATCCTACGAGCAGTACTTC
TRBJ1-1	TRBV7-9	.	.	CASSLGDRIVDTEAFF	TGTGCCAGCAGCTTAGGAGACAGGATAGTTGACACTGAAGCTTTCTTT
TRBJ2-5	TRBV7-2	few	.	CASSLDPARAETQYF	TGTGCCAGCAGCTTAGACCCAGCCAGGGCAGAGACCCAGTACTTC
TRBJ1-4	TRBV6-6	.	TRBD1	CASSSPGQPNEKLFF	TGTGCCAGCAGTTCCCCGGGACAGCCTAATGAAAAACTGTTTTTT
TRBJ2-7	TRBV7-6	.	TRBD2	CASSFSGGAYEQYF	TGTGCCAGCAGCTTCTCCGGGGGGGCGTACGAGCAGTACTTC
TRBJ2-5	TRBV7-9	.	TRBD2	CASSARPREGTQYF	TGTGCCAGCAGCGCCCGTCCGAGGGAGGGGACCCAGTACTTC
TRBJ1-1	TRBV11-2	.	TRBD1	CASSPSSGTGVTEAFF	TGTGCCAGCAGCCCCTCCTCCGGGACAGGGGTCACTGAAGCTTTCTTT
TRBJ2-1	TRBV19	once	.	CATHKTTTPRNEQFF	TGTGCCACCCATAAGACCACCACCCCGAGGAATGAGCAGTTCTTC
TRBJ2-7	TRBV27	.	.	CASSSGSYDEQYF	TGTGCCAGCAGTTCCGGGTCGTATGACGAGCAGTACTTC
TRBJ2-7	TRBV28	once	TRBD1	CASSLWDRGRAEQYF	TGTGCCAGCAGTTTGTGGGACAGGGGGCGCGCCGAGCAGTACTTC
TRBJ2-7	TRBV5-4	many	.	CASSLLGGEQYF	TGTGCCAGCAGCTTGCTAGGTGGGGAGCAGTACTTC
TRBJ1-1	TRBV30	.	.	CAWGPGVNTEAFF	TGTGCCTGGGGACCAGGGGTGAACACTGAAGCTTTCTTT